This T cell receptor (beta chain) was retrieved from a study of cytomegalovirus exposure and HLA in healthy donors. General observations from the study: Some V segments could not be told apart, so they were left out, TRBV6-2 and TRBV6-3 among them.

Each donor's status was that of a healthy bone marrow donor. There are 18 residues in the CDR3. The V segment lost 2 bases and the J segment 0 bases; nucleotides outside the gene matches: 11. Germline CDR1 SGHTA, CDR2 FQGNSA. 60 Vbeta and 13 Jbeta primers were used in PCR. Sequencing was performed with immunoSEQ multiplex PCR; in TCRdb, only in-frame clones are kept and a portion is missing. The sample carries around 170,000 clones, roughly 77% recorded once. Details on this clone: Its antigen is unidentified.

The TCR sequence derives from a woman aged 25 to 45 in good health and CMV-seropositive. The V call is TRBV7-2, the J call TRBJ2-7; 9 nucleotides agree with TRBD1. Sequencing used PBMCs. CDR3 region: CASSLQDRGMRSSYEQYF. The CDR3 DNA sequence: TGTGCCAGCAGCTTACAGGACAGGGGTATGAGGAGCTCCTACGAGCAGTACTTC.